The 26 T cell receptor beta chains below were found in one sample sequenced in a study of OX40 agonist ivuxolimab in advanced cancers. Profiling relied on immunoSEQ multiplex PCR, and the TCRdb table lists in-frame clones only, not all of them. The table includes over 65,000 clones, about 92% detected once. The input for sequencing was CD4+ or CD8+ T cells sorted from blood, taken in a trial of the OX40 agonist ivuxolimab. The source of these receptors is an adult with an advanced solid tumor such as melanoma, head and neck, liver or kidney cancer.

The chain has TRBV19 and TRBJ2-6, with unresolved D. The CDR3 has 14 amino acids. Trimming stripped 7 bases from V and 4 bases from J, with 11 bases between. Germline assignment: CDR1 LNHDA and CDR2 SQIVND (reference sequence). The CDR3 is CASTPRLGANVLTF. CDR3 DNA sequence: TGTGCCAGTACCCCGAGACTGGGGGCCAACGTCCTGACTTTC.

The V and J genes are TRBV5-1 and TRBJ1-1, with D tentatively TRBD1 (5 bases). Germline-derived CDR1 and CDR2 are SGHRS and YFSETQ. The CDR3 contains 14 residues. With 4 bases removed from V and 7 bases from J, the gap between germline ends came to 17 bases. CDR3 sequence (DNA): TGCGCCAGCAGCGCAACTGGGACCCTCAATGAAGCTTTCTTT. Translated: CASSATGTLNEAFF.

The V call is TRBV5-1, the J call TRBJ2-3, with TRBD1 matching 7 bases. The CDR3 has 15 residues. The J segment lost 3 bases and the V segment lost 5 bases, leaving 9 bases of the junction unmatched. Looked up from germline, CDR1 is SGHRS and CDR2 is YFSETQ. CDR3 in DNA: TGCGCCAGCAGTTTTGATCAGACAGGGACAGATACGCAGTATTTT. Its protein is CASSFDQTGTDTQYF.

The chain couples TRBV28 to TRBJ2-3; 8 bases are a match to TRBD2. The V gene's germline CDR1 is MDHEN and CDR2 SYDVKM. The J segment lost 0 bases and the V segment lost 7 bases, leaving 6 bases of the junction unmatched. The CDR3 has 15 amino acids. The CDR3 DNA sequence: TGTGCCAGCACCCGACTAGCGCTTAGCACAGATACGCAGTATTTT. It yields the protein CASTRLALSTDTQYF.

This rearrangement joins TRBV5-1 to TRBJ2-5; D tentatively reads TRBD1 or TRBD2 (5 bases each). Looked up from germline, CDR1 is SGHRS and CDR2 is YFSETQ. The CDR3 contains 15 residues. V was clipped by 4 bases and J by 5 bases, with 18 bases between them. CDR3 sequence: CASSRGTDPGETQYF. CDR3 in DNA: TGCGCCAGCAGCAGAGGGACCGACCCGGGGGAGACCCAGTACTTC.

V and J are TRBV5-1 and TRBJ2-2; D uncertain. CDR1 is SGHRS and CDR2 is YFSETQ in the germline V gene. The CDR3 is made up of 14 amino acids. Trimming stripped 0 bases from V and 1 base from J, with 4 bases between. This CDR3 reads CASSLGQNTGELFF. CDR3 nucleotide sequence: TGCGCCAGCAGCTTGGGACAGAACACCGGGGAGCTGTTTTTT.

The genes are TRBV4-3 and TRBJ2-3, with D perhaps TRBD2 (5 bases). The V and J ends lost 1 base and 4 bases respectively, with 9 bases between them. Germline lookup yields CDR1 LGHNA and CDR2 YSLEER. The CDR3 sequence is 14 residues long. CDR3 amino acids: CASSQGSGADTQYF. For the CDR3, the DNA is TGCGCCAGCAGCCAAGGGTCCGGGGCAGATACGCAGTATTTT.

The chain couples TRBV4-2 to TRBJ1-5; tentatively, D is TRBD1 (5 bases). V lost 0 bases to trimming and J lost 4 bases, with 13 bases between them. CDR1 and CDR2 (germline): LGHNA, YNFKEQ. This CDR3 contains 16 residues. The CDR3 here is CASSQEPRGWNQPQHF. CDR3 bases: TGTGCCAGCAGCCAAGAACCTAGGGGATGGAATCAGCCCCAGCATTTT.

The CDR3 DNA reads as TGTGCCAGCAGCTTGGAATGGGGGGATGGCAATCAGCCCCAGCATTTT. It specifies CASSLEWGDGNQPQHF. The J gene is TRBJ1-5, the V gene TRBV5-5; D might be TRBD1 (5 bases). With 0 bases removed from V and 2 bases from J, the gap between germline ends came to 12 bases. The CDR3 spans 16 residues. Looked up from germline, CDR1 is SGHKS and CDR2 is YYEKEE (reference sequence).

V is TRBV9 and J is TRBJ2-1; TRBD2 agrees at 15 bases. Germline CDR1 reads SGDLS; CDR2 reads YYNGEE. The V and J ends lost 0 bases and 4 bases, in that order; junction bases with no gene match: 8. The CDR3 extends over 19 amino acids. This CDR3 reads CASSVGPGTSGRPYNEQFF. CDR3 in DNA: TGTGCCAGCAGCGTAGGGCCCGGGACTAGCGGGAGGCCGTACAATGAGCAGTTCTTC.

The V call is TRBV5-4, the J call TRBJ2-7, with a possible D match to TRBD1 (5 bases). Germline loops: CDR1 SGHNT, CDR2 YYREEE (reference sequence). The CDR3 is made up of 13 amino acids. Trimming shortened V by 3 bases and J by 0 bases, and 7 bases separated the two germline ends. The CDR3 DNA follows: TGTGCCAGCAGCTCCGACAGCTCCTACGAGCAGTACTTC. Amino acid sequence: CASSSDSSYEQYF.

J is TRBJ1-2 and V is TRBV6-5; unclear D gene. The germline V gene has CDR1 MNHEY and CDR2 SVGAGI. Trimming pared 2 bases from V and 4 bases from J, leaving 8 bases between. CDR3 size: 13 residues. This CDR3 is CASSYANGYGYTF. The CDR3 nucleotides are TGTGCCAGCAGTTACGCAAACGGCTATGGCTACACCTTC.

The chain is built from TRBV12-5 and TRBJ1-2, with 7 bases that match TRBD1. This CDR3 has 13 residues. The germline gives CDR1 LGHNT, CDR2 FRNRAP. With 5 bases clipped from V and 6 bases from J, the junction kept 6 bases outside the gene matches. Here the CDR3 reads CASGLDRENGYTF. In DNA, the CDR3 is TGTGCTAGTGGTCTCGACAGGGAGAATGGCTACACCTTC.

The rearrangement joins TRBV7-2 to TRBJ2-2, with 8 bases matching TRBD2. CDR1 and CDR2 (germline): SGHTA, FQGNSA. This CDR3 region has 16 residues. V was pared by 2 bases and J by 3 bases, with 5 bases of the junction left unmatched. Here the CDR3 reads CASSLRSGSDTGELFF. In nucleotides, the CDR3 is TGTGCCAGCAGCTTACGGAGCGGGAGTGACACCGGGGAGCTGTTTTTT.

This chain links TRBV5-4 with TRBJ2-3, with D uncertain. Germline V gene lookup returns CDR1 SGHNT and CDR2 YYREEE (reference sequence). The CDR3 runs to 15 residues. Deletions cut 1 base from V and 0 bases from J, with 9 bases between. CDR3 nucleotide sequence: TGTGCCAGCAGCTTGAGAAGCGTGAGCACAGATACGCAGTATTTT. Protein product: CASSLRSVSTDTQYF. The full variable domain, in which reference TRBV5-4 and TRBJ2-3 provide the parts outside the CDR3, is ETGVTQSPTHLIKTRGQQVTLRCSSQSGHNTVSWYQQALGQGPQFIFQYYREEENGRGNFPPRFSGLQFPNYSSELNVNALELDDSALYLCASSLRSVSTDTQYFGPGTRLTVL.

The chain joins TRBV5-1 to TRBJ2-3, with 8 bases aligning to TRBD1. Losses at the gene ends were 0 bases for V and 1 base for J; bases not matched to a gene: 25. Germline V gene data show CDR1 as SGHRS and CDR2 as YFSETQ. The CDR3 length is 23 residues. In DNA, the CDR3 is TGCGCCAGCAGCTTGGCTCGCGGGTTGGGGACAGGCCTCTGGGGGACTCGCACAGATACGCAGTATTTT. This translates into CASSLARGLGTGLWGTRTDTQYF.

The sample holds one count of this clone. DNA of the CDR3: TGTGCCAGCAGCCGAAGATTCGAGACAGGGGGGGATGGCTACACCTTC. Translating gives CASSRRFETGGDGYTF. V is TRBV7-6 and J is TRBJ1-2, with 9 nucleotides matching TRBD1. The germline CDR1 and CDR2 sequences are SGHVS and FNYEAQ. The CDR3 loop spans 16 amino acids. The junction had 13 bases not matched to a gene; V was cut back by 5 bases and J by 6 bases.

The gene calls are TRBV5-7 and TRBJ2-1, with TRBD2 identical over 7 bases. TRBV5-7 has ORF status, its function being uncertain. CDR3 size: 16 residues. After removal of 0 bases from V and 0 bases from J, the junction contained 3 bases not matched to a gene. For the CDR3, the DNA is TGTGCCAGCAGCTTGGCGGGGGGTAGCTCCTACAATGAGCAGTTCTTC. This codes for CASSLAGGSSYNEQFF.

This chain connects TRBV13 to TRBJ2-7, with D tentatively TRBD2 (7 bases). CDR1 and CDR2 (germline): PRHDT, FYEKMQ (reference sequence). V lost 5 bases, J lost 2 bases, and 16 bases lay in between. The CDR3 consists of 15 residues. CDR3 DNA: TGTGCCAGCAGCGGGGGCCTCGGGAGGACCTACGAGCAGTACTTC. The encoded protein is CASSGGLGRTYEQYF.

This clone has only a few counts. CDR3 protein: CASSYHRGQGTEAFF. CDR3 nucleotides: TGTGCCAGCAGCTACCACAGGGGGCAGGGCACTGAAGCTTTCTTT. The chain recombines TRBV5-8 with TRBJ1-1; 9 nucleotides match TRBD1. Germline assignment: CDR1 SGHTS and CDR2 YDEGEE. V trimming: 3 bases; J trimming: 4 bases; junction bases outside the gene matches: 7. The CDR3 extends over 15 amino acids.

CDR3 bases: TGTGCCAGCAGCGCCGCCGATTGGCCCTACGAGCAGTACTTC. Its protein product is CASSAADWPYEQYF. The rearrangement links TRBV9 to TRBJ2-7; D is unresolved. The V end lost 3 bases, the J end lost 2 bases, and 12 bases lay between the germline ends. The CDR3 runs to 14 residues. The germline V gene has CDR1 SGDLS and CDR2 YYNGEE.

The chain joins TRBV6-6 to TRBJ1-2, with 7 positions matching TRBD1. Trimming took 6 bases from V and 2 from J; bases not matched to a gene: 6. The CDR3 is made up of 14 amino acids. Looked up from germline, CDR1 is MNHNY and CDR2 is SVGAGI (reference sequence). The CDR3 sequence is CASRPGQANYGYTF. The CDR3 DNA is TGTGCCAGCAGGCCCGGACAGGCCAACTATGGCTACACCTTC.

This rearrangement joins TRBV5-4 to TRBJ2-1; a possible D gene is TRBD2 (6 bases). CDR1 is SGHNT and CDR2 is YYREEE in the germline V gene (reference sequence). This CDR3 comprises 13 residues. Deletions cut 5 bases from V and 6 bases from J, with 12 bases between. The CDR3 region has the DNA TGTGCCAGCAGACTGTATAGCGGCAATGAGCAGTTCTTC. Its protein product is CASRLYSGNEQFF.

The gene calls are TRBV11-3 and TRBJ1-4; D is uncertain. Trimming cost V 5 bases and J 8 bases, with 15 bases left between them. The germline V gene encodes CDR1 SGHNT and CDR2 YENEEA. This CDR3 is built from 14 residues. The CDR3 protein is CASSLRDGAEKLFF. The CDR3 coding sequence is TGTGCCAGCAGCCTCCGTGACGGCGCCGAAAAACTGTTTTTT.

This clone was recorded many times. V gene TRBV28 combines with J gene TRBJ1-2; 9 nucleotides align to TRBD1. Germline CDR1 and CDR2: MDHEN and SYDVKM. The CDR3 spans 15 residues. J was trimmed by 6 bases and V by 3 bases; bases with no gene match: 8. CDR3 bases: TGTGCCAGCAGTTTGGGCGGCGGGACAGGGCATGGCTACACCTTC. Amino acids: CASSLGGGTGHGYTF.

The V call is TRBV19, the J call TRBJ2-7, with D unresolved. There are 14 residues in the CDR3. The V gene's germline CDR1 is LNHDA and CDR2 SQIVND (reference sequence). Trimming shortened V by 3 bases and J by 0 bases, and 9 bases separated the two germline ends. The CDR3 DNA reads as TGTGCCAGTAGTATTATCTCGGACTCCTACGAGCAGTACTTC. Amino acid sequence: CASSIISDSYEQYF.